This T cell receptor beta chain was obtained from a study of T cell repertoires in cytomegalovirus infection. Study as a whole: CMV infection plus the matching HLA type was flagged by public TCR beta signatures. Whole-study results and caveats: HLA-C-restricted, CMV-specific TCR beta clonotypes were dominant ex vivo. The study identified carriers of CMV plus the relevant HLA from cumulative public TCR beta family frequency.

At least ten counts were recorded for this clonotype. Its antigen is as yet unknown. CDR3 size: 15 residues. Germline CDR1 and CDR2: SGHTA and FQGNSA. After removal of 4 bases from V and 6 bases from J, the junction contained 5 bases not matched to a gene. MiXCR was run by TCRdb on the reads, yielding one entry per CDR3 protein. The sample has a few hundred thousand distinct CDR3 sequences, more than 8% seen once. The sequence was obtained from a human donor in good health (CMV status not recorded). Some clones in this sample may be carry-over from other donors' samples. The material sequenced was PBMCs. The chain carries TRBV7-2 and TRBJ2-7; TRBD2 aligns across 14 bases. The CDR3 protein is CASSSGLAGGGEQYF. CDR3 in DNA: TGTGCCAGCAGCTCCGGACTAGCGGGGGGAGGCGAGCAGTACTTC.